A single sample gave rise to the 25 T cell receptor beta chains below, sequenced in a study of blood T cell repertoires in COVID-19. The protocol was immunoSEQ multiplex PCR, while the TCRdb copy is restricted to in-frame clones and leaves out a portion. Found here are roughly 99,000 clones, 89% of them singletons; the top ten hold 4.5% to 6%. The sequencing input was peripheral blood. The origin of the receptors is a man aged 35 to 55 with active or convalescent COVID-19.

This chain connects TRBV19 to TRBJ1-6; no clear D. Trimming shortened V by 4 bases and J by 0 bases, and 10 bases separated the two germline ends. Germline V CDR1 and CDR2: LNHDA, SQIVND (reference sequence). The CDR3 runs 16 residues. The chain's CDR3 is CASSTNRDSYNSPLHF. The CDR3 DNA reads as TGTGCCAGTAGTACCAACAGAGACTCCTATAATTCACCCCTCCACTTT.

The rearrangement uses TRBV6-2 or TRBV6-3 and TRBJ2-2, with 11 bases aligning to TRBD2. The germline CDR1 and CDR2 sequences are MNHEY and SVGEGT. Unmatched junction bases numbered 2, after V lost 1 base and J lost 4 bases. This CDR3 is 16 amino acids long. The CDR3 DNA reads TGTGCCAGCAGTTACTTAGGGACTAGCGGCACCGGGGAGCTGTTTTTT. Its protein is CASSYLGTSGTGELFF.

This clone was seen a few times. V gene TRBV30 combines with J gene TRBJ2-6; the D gene is possibly TRBD1 (6 bases). Deletions cut 4 bases from V and 6 bases from J, with 25 bases between. Per the germline V gene, CDR1 is GTSNPN and CDR2 is SVGIG (reference sequence). This CDR3 has 18 amino acids. The CDR3 region has the DNA TGTGCCTGGAAGTGGGCAGGGGTCCTTCCCGGACAGGCCAACGTCCTGACTTTC. Protein sequence: CAWKWAGVLPGQANVLTF.

CDR3 sequence (DNA): TGTGCCAGCAGTGAACTTACAGCTTCCTCTGGAAACACCATATATTTT. Its translation: CASSELTASSGNTIYF. J is TRBJ1-3 and V is TRBV2, with D hard to call. This CDR3 has 16 residues. The V gene lost 2 bases and the J gene lost 0 bases, with 11 bases spanning the gap. CDR1 and CDR2 (germline): SNHLY, FYNNEI.

The gene calls are TRBV7-2 and TRBJ2-3, with a weak D call TRBD2 (5 bases). There are 19 residues in the CDR3. From germline, CDR1 is SGHTA and CDR2 FQGNSA. The V gene lost 1 base and the J gene lost 4 bases, with 24 bases spanning the gap. The CDR3 spells CASSLGWAKAAPNSDTQYF. Here the CDR3 DNA reads TGTGCCAGCAGCTTAGGATGGGCCAAAGCGGCACCCAATTCAGATACGCAGTATTTT. The variable domain in full, with the rest retrieved from reference TRBV7-2 and TRBJ2-3, is GAGVSQSPSNKVTEKGKDVELRCDPISGHTALYWYRQSLGQGLEFLIYFQGNSAPDKSGLPSDRFSAERTGGSVSTLTIQRTQQEDSAVYLCASSLGWAKAAPNSDTQYFGPGTRLTVL.

The J gene is TRBJ1-5, the V gene TRBV2, with D tentatively TRBD1 (5 bases). This CDR3 is built from 15 residues. Trimming stripped 0 bases from V and 4 bases from J, with 10 bases between. The germline V gene encodes CDR1 SNHLY and CDR2 FYNNEI. The DNA of the CDR3 is TGTGCCAGCAGTGAAGCAGGGACTCCTAATCAGCCCCAGCATTTT. This translates into CASSEAGTPNQPQHF. Combining the CDR3 with reference TRBV2 and TRBJ1-5 gives the whole variable domain EPEVTQTPSHQVTQMGQEVILRCVPISNHLYFYWYRQILGQKVEFLVSFYNNEISEKSEIFDDQFSVERPDGSNFTLKIRSTKLEDSAMYFCASSEAGTPNQPQHFGDGTRLSIL.

The chain is built from TRBV20-1 and TRBJ2-7; D gene unclear. Deletions cut 3 bases from V and 4 bases from J, with 7 bases between. Germline V lookup: CDR1 DFQATT, CDR2 SNEGSKA (reference sequence). The CDR3 length is 11 residues. The CDR3, as DNA: TGCAGTGCTAGTGACGGTTACGAGCAGTACTTC. It translates to CSASDGYEQYF.

CDR3 sequence (DNA): TGTGCCAGCACTGGTACAGGGGTCAATGAGCAGTTCTTC. Protein sequence: CASTGTGVNEQFF. This chain joins TRBV18 and TRBJ2-1, with TRBD1 matching 7 bases. This CDR3 contains 13 residues. Germline V gene lookup returns CDR1 KGHSH and CDR2 LQKENI. V trimming: 8 bases; J trimming: 6 bases; junction bases outside the gene matches: 7.

In DNA form, the CDR3 reads TGTGCCATCCGACAGGGCAATCAGCCCCAGCATTTT. Amino acids: CAIRQGNQPQHF. V gene TRBV12-3 or TRBV12-4 combines with J gene TRBJ1-5, with a possible D match to TRBD1 (6 bases). The V end was cut by 10 bases, the J end by 2 bases, with 9 bases between. This CDR3 region has 12 residues.

The chain links TRBV7-9 to TRBJ1-1, with D uncertain. CDR3 length equals 13 residues. Germline V gives CDR1 SEHNR, CDR2 FQNEAQ (reference sequence). Trimming removed 5 bases at V and 1 base at J, with 8 bases between. CDR3 DNA sequence: TGTGCCAGCAGCCCTATATGGAACACTGAAGCTTTCTTT. It is translated as CASSPIWNTEAFF.

This clone was seen just once. The V gene is TRBV10-1, the J gene TRBJ2-7; TRBD2 matches at 9 bases. From germline, CDR1 is WNHNN and CDR2 SYGVQD (reference sequence). The CDR3 consists of 14 residues. After removal of 5 bases from V and 6 bases from J, the junction contained 8 bases not matched to a gene. This CDR3 reads CASSPSGRYVEQYF. In nucleotides, the CDR3 is TGCGCCAGCAGTCCCAGCGGGAGGTATGTCGAGCAGTACTTC.

The chain uses TRBV5-1 and TRBJ1-1; tentatively, D is TRBD1 (5 bases). CDR3 size: 15 residues. V was trimmed by 0 bases and J by 1 base, leaving 10 bases between them. Germline V gives CDR1 SGHRS, CDR2 YFSETQ. The CDR3 DNA sequence: TGCGCCAGCAGCTTGGCCCCGGGGGAGAACACTGAAGCTTTCTTT. Translating it yields CASSLAPGENTEAFF. The variable domain in full, completed from reference TRBV5-1 and TRBJ1-1, reads KAGVTQTPRYLIKTRGQQVTLSCSPISGHRSVSWYQQTPGQGLQFLFEYFSETQRNKGNFPGRFSGRQFSNSRSEMNVSTLELGDSALYLCASSLAPGENTEAFFGQGTRLTVV.

With regard to this clone: The identical CDR3 is also encoded by other nucleotide sequences in the sample. This sequence joins TRBV4-2 and TRBJ2-2; TRBD2 aligns across 8 bases. V lost 3 bases and J lost 2; bases outside the gene matches: 5. Germline V CDR1 and CDR2: LGHNA, YNFKEQ. There are 16 residues in the CDR3. CDR3 DNA: TGTGCCAGCAGCCAGGAACTAGCGGCCAACACCGGGGAGCTGTTTTTT. Translated, it gives CASSQELAANTGELFF.

The rearrangement joins TRBV28 to TRBJ1-1; no clear D. The germline V gene has CDR1 MDHEN and CDR2 SYDVKM. Between the trimmed V and J ends, which lost 3 bases and 1 base, there was a span of 12 bases. CDR3 size: 15 residues. Here the CDR3 DNA reads TGTGCCAGCAGTTTGCAGGCTCTCGCGAACACTGAAGCTTTCTTT. Translating it yields CASSLQALANTEAFF.

The chain has TRBV7-3 and TRBJ1-6; tentatively, D is TRBD1 (5 bases). Trimming cost V 3 bases and J 5 bases, with 8 bases left between them. The CDR3 runs 14 residues. Germline CDR1 is SGHTA and CDR2 is FQGTGA. Here the CDR3 reads CASSFGGDNSPLHF. Written as DNA, the CDR3 is TGTGCCAGCAGCTTCGGGGGAGATAATTCACCCCTCCACTTT.

J is TRBJ2-2 and V is TRBV28; 7 bases map to TRBD1. In germline, CDR1 is MDHEN, CDR2 SYDVKM. V shed 6 bases, J shed 0 bases, and the junction held 22 bases outside the gene matches. This CDR3 is built from 21 residues. The CDR3 here is CASRSNPGQNSPRANTGELFF. The DNA of the CDR3 is TGTGCCAGCAGATCAAACCCGGGACAGAATTCCCCCCGCGCGAACACCGGGGAGCTGTTTTTT.

CDR3 sequence reads: CASSPTGISVYGSPLHF. The CDR3 DNA follows: TGTGCCAGCAGCCCCACAGGGATTTCAGTCTATGGTTCACCCCTCCACTTT. The gene calls are TRBV5-4 and TRBJ1-6, with D tentatively TRBD1 (6 bases). Germline CDR1 reads SGHNT; CDR2 reads YYREEE (reference sequence). The CDR3 totals 17 residues. V was pared by 4 bases and J by 9 bases, with 23 bases between.

V gene TRBV18 combines with J gene TRBJ2-6, with D possibly being TRBD1 (5 bases). Germline CDR1 is KGHSH and CDR2 is LQKENI. The V end was cut by 4 bases, the J end by 0 bases, with 7 bases between. The CDR3 runs to 15 residues. The CDR3 DNA follows: TGTGCCAGCTCACTGCAGGGCTCTGGGGCCAACGTCCTGACTTTC. This encodes CASSLQGSGANVLTF.

This clone is a singleton in its sample. The V gene is TRBV4-1, the J gene TRBJ1-1; tentative D call: TRBD1 (6 bases). This CDR3 has 17 amino acids. Germline-derived CDR1 and CDR2 are MGHRA and YSYEKL. V gave up 0 bases and J gave up 2 bases, with 16 bases separating them. The CDR3 loop is CASSQEVKGQINTEAFF. CDR3 coding DNA: TGCGCCAGCAGCCAAGAGGTCAAAGGACAGATCAACACTGAAGCTTTCTTT.

The chain couples TRBV2 to TRBJ1-2; D call uncertain. This CDR3 is 13 amino acids long. V was shortened by 4 bases and J by 5 bases, with 11 bases between the two germline ends. Looked up from germline, CDR1 is SNHLY and CDR2 is FYNNEI. The CDR3 coding sequence is TGTGCCAGCAGTGTGGTAGAGGGATATGGCTACACCTTC. Translating it yields CASSVVEGYGYTF.

The count of this clone is one. J is TRBJ2-7 and V is TRBV28; TRBD1 matches at 7 bases. Germline trimming cut 5 bases from V and 3 bases from J; bases unmatched to any gene: 10. From germline, CDR1 is MDHEN and CDR2 SYDVKM. This CDR3 contains 15 residues. The CDR3 bases are TGTGCCAGCAGTCAGACAGGGATGAGGGACTACGAGCAGTACTTC. Protein: CASSQTGMRDYEQYF.

The CDR3 DNA reads TGTGCCACCGGTACGCGGAGGGGCGAAAAACTGTTTTTT. It is translated as CATGTRRGEKLFF. V gene TRBV15 combines with J gene TRBJ1-4; a weak D match, TRBD1 (5 bases). V lost 8 bases and J 8 bases, leaving 15 bases between the germline ends. This CDR3 comprises 13 residues. The germline gives CDR1 LNHNV, CDR2 YYDKDF (reference sequence).

The rearrangement joins TRBV19 to TRBJ1-2, with TRBD1 identical over 7 bases. The CDR3 has 17 amino acids. With 1 base clipped from V and 2 bases from J, the junction kept 10 bases outside the gene matches. Germline loops: CDR1 LNHDA, CDR2 SQIVND (reference sequence). This chain's CDR3 is CASSIGGTERRNYGYTF. CDR3 in DNA: TGTGCCAGTAGTATAGGTGGGACAGAAAGACGGAACTATGGCTACACCTTC. Using reference TRBV19 and TRBJ1-2 for the parts outside the CDR3, the full variable domain is DGGITQSPKYLFRKEGQNVTLSCEQNLNHDAMYWYRQDPGQGLRLIYYSQIVNDFQKGDIAEGYSVSREKKESFPLTVTSAQKNPTAFYLCASSIGGTERRNYGYTFGSGTRLTVV.

The chain joins TRBV9 to TRBJ2-1; TRBD2 agrees at 8 bases. CDR1 and CDR2 from the germline V gene are SGDLS and YYNGEE. Germline trimming cut 3 bases from V and 0 bases from J; bases unmatched to any gene: 5. The CDR3 contains 16 residues. The CDR3 nucleotides are TGTGCCAGCAGCGGAAAAAGCGGGAGCTCCTACAATGAGCAGTTCTTC. Protein sequence: CASSGKSGSSYNEQFF.

The chain combines TRBV5-1 with TRBJ1-6; 9 nucleotides agree with TRBD1. CDR1 SGHRS and CDR2 YFSETQ come from the germline V gene. CDR3 length: 16 residues. The J segment lost 6 bases and the V segment lost 5 bases, leaving 9 bases of the junction unmatched. The CDR3 spells CASRDRQGEGNSPLHF. As DNA, the CDR3 is TGCGCCAGCAGAGACCGACAGGGGGAGGGTAATTCACCCCTCCACTTT.